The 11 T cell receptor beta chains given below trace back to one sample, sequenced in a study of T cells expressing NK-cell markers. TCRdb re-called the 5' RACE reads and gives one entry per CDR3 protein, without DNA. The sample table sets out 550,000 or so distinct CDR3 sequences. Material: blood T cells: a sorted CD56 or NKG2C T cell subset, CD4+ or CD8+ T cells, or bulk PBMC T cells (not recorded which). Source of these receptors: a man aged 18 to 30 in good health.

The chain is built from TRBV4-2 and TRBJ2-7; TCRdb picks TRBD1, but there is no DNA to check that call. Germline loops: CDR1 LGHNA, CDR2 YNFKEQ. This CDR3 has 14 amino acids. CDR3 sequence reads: CASSQRAGNVEQYF.

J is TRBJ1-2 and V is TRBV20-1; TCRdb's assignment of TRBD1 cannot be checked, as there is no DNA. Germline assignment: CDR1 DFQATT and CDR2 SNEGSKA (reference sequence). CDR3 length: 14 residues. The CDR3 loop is CSAGQGRRSYGYTF.

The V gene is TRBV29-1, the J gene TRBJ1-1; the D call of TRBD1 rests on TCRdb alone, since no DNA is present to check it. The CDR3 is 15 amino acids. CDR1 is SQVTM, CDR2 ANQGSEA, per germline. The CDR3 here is CSTERTTGGNTEAFF.

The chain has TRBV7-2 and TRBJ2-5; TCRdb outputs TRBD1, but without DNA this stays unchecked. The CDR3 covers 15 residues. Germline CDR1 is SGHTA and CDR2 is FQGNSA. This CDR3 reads CASSSDRGYQETQYF.

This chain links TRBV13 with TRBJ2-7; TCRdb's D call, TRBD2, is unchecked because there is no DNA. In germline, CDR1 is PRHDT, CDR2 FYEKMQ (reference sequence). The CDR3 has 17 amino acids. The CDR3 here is CASSWGTSGTNYYEQYF.

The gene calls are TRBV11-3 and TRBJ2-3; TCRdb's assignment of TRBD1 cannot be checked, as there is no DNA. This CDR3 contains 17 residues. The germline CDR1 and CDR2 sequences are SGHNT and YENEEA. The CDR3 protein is CASSQGSGSSSTDTQYF.

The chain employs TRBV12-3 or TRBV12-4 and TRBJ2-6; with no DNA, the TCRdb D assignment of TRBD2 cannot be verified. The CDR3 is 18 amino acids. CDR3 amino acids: CASSIRGTLGTGANVLTF.

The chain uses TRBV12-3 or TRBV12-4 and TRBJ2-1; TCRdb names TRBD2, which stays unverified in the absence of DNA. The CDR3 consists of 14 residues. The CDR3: CASTLRAADNEQFF.

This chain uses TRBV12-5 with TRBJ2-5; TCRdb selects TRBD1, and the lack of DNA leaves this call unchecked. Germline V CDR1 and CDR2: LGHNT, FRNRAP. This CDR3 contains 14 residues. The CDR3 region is CASGGRGGQETQYF. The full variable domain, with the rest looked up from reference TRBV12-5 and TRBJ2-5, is DARVTQTPRHKVTEMGQEVTMRCQPILGHNTVFWYRQTMMQGLELLAYFRNRAPLDDSGMPKDRFSAEMPDATLATLKIQPSEPRDSAVYFCASGGRGGQETQYFGPGTRLLVL.

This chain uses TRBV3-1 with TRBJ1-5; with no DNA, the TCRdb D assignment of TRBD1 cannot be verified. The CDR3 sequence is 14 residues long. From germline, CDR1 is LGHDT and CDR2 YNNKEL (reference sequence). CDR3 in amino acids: CASSQGTGHQPQHF.

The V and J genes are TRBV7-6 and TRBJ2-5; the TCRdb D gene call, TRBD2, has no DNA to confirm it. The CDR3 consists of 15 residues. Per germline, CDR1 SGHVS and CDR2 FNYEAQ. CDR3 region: CASSLGAGGPQTQYF.